This T cell receptor beta chain was retrieved from a study of T cell responses to AZD1222 COVID-19 vaccine. For the study at large: Whether given at about 4 or about 12 weeks, second doses were pooled.

The CDR3 is 13 amino acids. Trimming stripped 3 bases from V and 5 bases from J, with 8 bases between. In germline, CDR1 is MRHNA, CDR2 SNTAGT. Of note for this clone: The antigen remains undetermined.

Sequencing was performed with immunoSEQ multiplex PCR; in TCRdb, only in-frame clones are kept and a portion is missing. The sample has approximately 190,000 clones, roughly 91% seen once; the top ten hold more than 0.75%. General study results and limits: Possibly, clonal diversity was underestimated; donors were largely white British and included more females.

The sequence was collected from an adult in good health. This chain links TRBV6-4 with TRBJ2-1, with D possibly being TRBD1 or TRBD2 (5 bases each). The sample was peripheral blood, taken on day 0 of AZD1222 vaccination. As DNA, the CDR3 is TGTGCCAGCAGTGAAAGAGGGGACAATGAGCAGTTCTTC. Translated, it gives CASSERGDNEQFF.